A selection of T cell receptor beta chains follows, all from one sample in a study of T-cell reconstitution after alpha-beta-depleted transplantation in children. A single record per CDR3 protein comes from TCRdb applying MiXCR to the PCR reads. The sample has about 58,000 distinct CDR3 sequences; approximately 43% are singletons. The sequenced sample was PBMCs, mostly from graft donor cells, obtained 360 days after TCRalphabeta/CD19-depleted stem cell transplant. The receptor set was obtained from a male patient younger than 18 who had a stem cell transplant for acute lymphoblastic leukemia, so the T cells may come from the graft donor. The CDR3 runs from the conserved cysteine through the conserved F or W. The D gene is left open where the match is weak. Expanded clones are given a class, and other clones once, few, many or no size at all.

v_call	d_call	clone_size	j_call	cdr3_aa	cdr3_nt
TRBV11-2	TRBD2	-	TRBJ2-5	CASSSQLAGEETQYF	TGTGCCAGCAGCTCCCAACTAGCGGGGGAAGAGACCCAGTACTTC
TRBV29-1	-	few	TRBJ1-1	CSVIPGDNTEAFF	TGCAGCGTCATCCCAGGGGACAACACTGAAGCTTTCTTT
TRBV7-2	TRBD1	-	TRBJ1-1	CASSLRQGAIEAFF	TGTGCCAGCAGCTTAAGACAGGGGGCAATTGAAGCTTTCTTT
TRBV11-2	-	few	TRBJ2-1	CASSLPRVSAQGYNEQFF	TGTGCCAGCAGCCTTCCACGGGTCAGCGCCCAGGGGTACAATGAGCAGTTCTTC
TRBV12-3/TRBV12-4	-	-	TRBJ2-4	CASSRWGGSAKNIQYF	TGTGCCAGCAGCCGGTGGGGGGGCTCGGCCAAAAACATTCAGTACTTC
TRBV4-2	-	few	TRBJ2-3	CASSQWGAVDTQYF	TGTGCCAGCAGCCAATGGGGGGCAGTAGATACGCAGTATTTT
TRBV24-1	-	-	TRBJ2-1	CATSRPGRNKLIPRSYNEQFF	TGTGCCACCAGCCGACCAGGACGCAATAAACTCATACCTCGCTCCTACAATGAGCAGTTCTTC
TRBV10-2	-	-	TRBJ2-7	CASNSQGYEQYF	TGCGCCAGCAATTCACAGGGATACGAGCAGTACTTC
TRBV7-9	TRBD1	-	TRBJ1-5	CASRLTGSRNQPQHF	TGTGCCAGCAGGCTGACAGGGTCGAGGAATCAGCCCCAGCATTTT
TRBV5-1	TRBD2	few	TRBJ2-1	CASKLAVGSYNEQFF	TGCGCCAGCAAACTAGCGGTAGGCTCCTACAATGAGCAGTTCTTC
TRBV5-1	TRBD1	few	TRBJ2-7	CASSLTGVEQYF	TGCGCCAGCAGCTTGACAGGGGTCGAGCAGTACTTC
TRBV12-3/TRBV12-4	-	few	TRBJ2-3	CASSLGTLRLTDTQYF	TGTGCCAGCAGTTTAGGGACTCTCCGCCTCACAGATACGCAGTATTTT
TRBV7-2	-	-	TRBJ2-7	CASSYPPYEQYF	TGTGCCAGCAGCTACCCTCCCTACGAGCAGTACTTC
TRBV29-1	TRBD2	-	TRBJ2-2	CSVETGRAPAGELFF	TGCAGCGTTGAAACCGGGAGGGCCCCAGCCGGGGAGCTGTTTTTT
TRBV3-1	TRBD2	few	TRBJ2-7	CASSQDSTSGSYEQYF	TGTGCCAGCAGCCAAGATAGCACTAGCGGGAGTTACGAGCAGTACTTC
TRBV12-3/TRBV12-4	-	-	TRBJ2-1	CASSLAPQGLNEQFF	TGTGCCAGCAGTTTAGCCCCACAGGGACTAAATGAGCAGTTCTTC
TRBV29-1	TRBD1	-	TRBJ2-5	CSVEVPGQGHQETQYF	TGCAGCGTTGAAGTGCCGGGACAGGGTCACCAAGAGACCCAGTACTTC
TRBV7-2	-	few	TRBJ2-5	CASSPGPKRPQYF	TGTGCCAGCAGCCCTGGCCCAAAGAGACCCCAGTACTTC
TRBV7-2	-	-	TRBJ2-3	CASSLDGRISTDTQYF	TGTGCCAGCAGCTTAGATGGCAGGATCAGCACAGATACGCAGTATTTT
TRBV7-6	-	-	TRBJ2-1	CASSLAKGNEQFF	TGTGCCAGCAGCTTAGCGAAGGGAAATGAGCAGTTCTTC
TRBV7-2	-	-	TRBJ2-1	CASSLSTVSSYNEQFF	TGTGCCAGCAGCTTATCCACAGTATCCTCCTACAATGAGCAGTTCTTC
TRBV7-9	-	few	TRBJ2-1	CASSLSGLRRSYNEQFF	TGTGCCAGCAGCTTATCAGGACTACGAAGATCTTACAATGAGCAGTTCTTC
TRBV27	-	-	TRBJ2-7	CASRGLRAYEQYF	TGTGCCAGCAGAGGGTTAAGAGCCTACGAGCAGTACTTC
TRBV12-3/TRBV12-4	TRBD2	few	TRBJ2-1	CASSSGLAGNNEQFF	TGTGCCAGCAGTTCCGGACTAGCGGGGAACAATGAGCAGTTCTTC
TRBV27	TRBD2	few	TRBJ2-7	CASSLTSGSVSYEQYF	TGTGCCAGCAGTTTAACTAGCGGGAGCGTAAGCTACGAGCAGTACTTC